Listed below are T cell receptor beta chains from one sample, sequenced in a study of CD8 T cells in ankylosing spondylitis. TCRdb re-called the 5' RACE reads through MiXCR, storing one row per CDR3 protein. This table holds about 40,000 distinct CDR3 sequences, approximately 16% found once. Sequencing was carried out using blood. The receptors here all came from a male donor with ankylosing spondylitis or in good health (not recorded which). Each CDR3 is given with its conserved first and last residue. Clone size, where shown, is once, few, many, or a class for clones that have expanded.

V gene	clone size	CDR3 protein
TRBV5-1	few	CASSNYRGVSQSEQFF
TRBV20-1	NA	CSADKLISEQFF
TRBV20-1	NA	CSASGPGEQYF
TRBV5-5	once	CASSQGQGYTGELFF
TRBV11-2	few	CASSSYRGTYEQYF
TRBV11-2	NA	CASSLERGNYNEQFF
TRBV7-2	NA	CASSSSGTNYEQYF
TRBV4-1	few	CASSPRQLATNEKLFF
TRBV29-1	NA	CSVTTGITEAFF
TRBV4-3	few	CASSQGTGYNEQFF
TRBV7-3	NA	CASSLRGPTGGAFQETQYF
TRBV20-1	NA	CSAGGSSRGNEKLFF
TRBV3-1	few	CASSPGGAMMDEQFF
TRBV19	NA	CASSSGRTFETQYF
TRBV20-1	few	CSATGEGETQYF
TRBV11-3	NA	CASSLRTGELFF
TRBV5-1	NA	CASREGPSSYNEQFF
TRBV6-5	NA	CASGTQGGGYGYTF
TRBV5-1	NA	CASSRSQGAEEKLFF
TRBV6-5	NA	CASSYRGGPGNTIYF
TRBV24-1	NA	CATSDRRTGNYEQYF
TRBV10-1	NA	CASSDPGQGVDEQFF
TRBV6-4	few	CASSEHSTVPAFF
TRBV7-2	many	CASSLARVTEAFF
TRBV20-1	NA	CSASRSGGTGELFF
TRBV11-2	few	CASSLEVPSGVGELFF
TRBV21-1	NA	CASRGDTEAFF
TRBV20-1	NA	CSAPGSGPYEQYF
TRBV10-3	NA	CAISGRGADTDTQYF
TRBV12-3/TRBV12-4	few	CASSSASTGNIQYF
TRBV7-9	few	CASSVLVGSDTQYF
TRBV3-1	NA	CASSRSDRSTGELFF
TRBV4-3	NA	CASSQNPRGNNEKLFF
TRBV4-3	few	CASSRRRGSGVQPDTQYF
TRBV6-5	many	CASSPNRGLALTGELFF
TRBV6-5	NA	CASSVISSGGELFF
TRBV29-1	NA	CSVGQGGSEKLFF